The 21 T cell receptor beta chains presented below share a single source sample, sequenced in a study of regulatory T cells in long-lasting Graves disease. Noted time point: newly diagnosed GD, antithyroid drugs for less than 3 months. RNA isolated from PBMCs was used to make the TCR library. Arm-PCR of CDR3 regions and iRepertoire HTBI primers were used to build TCR beta libraries. TCRdb used MiXCR to reprocess the multiplex PCR reads, holding one entry per CDR3 protein. The sample has about 320,000 distinct CDR3 sequences, 15% to 20% seen once. Material: peripheral blood mononuclear cells (PBMCs), obtained at new diagnosis, from a patient treated with antithyroid drugs. The receptors come from a female donor with Graves disease.

This clonotype appeared many times. V is TRBV5-1 and J is TRBJ1-4; perhaps TRBD1 as D (5 bases). Germline V lookup: CDR1 SGHRS, CDR2 YFSETQ. This CDR3 contains 12 residues. V was trimmed by 2 bases and J by 8 bases, leaving 7 bases between them. For the CDR3, the DNA is TGCGCCAGCAGCTTTACAGGAGAAAAACTGTTTTTT. Translating it yields CASSFTGEKLFF.

This chain links TRBV28 with TRBJ2-7, with 11 nucleotides matching TRBD1. The CDR3 is 13 residues long. With 5 bases clipped from V and 5 bases from J, the junction kept 2 bases outside the gene matches. From germline, CDR1 is MDHEN and CDR2 SYDVKM. DNA for the CDR3: TGTGCCAGCAGTGTGGGACAGGGGGACGAGCAGTACTTC. Translation gives CASSVGQGDEQYF.

This clonotype was detected many times. The chain has TRBV24-1 and TRBJ2-1, with a tentative D call TRBD2 (5 bases). The V and J ends lost 1 base and 9 bases respectively, with 21 bases between them. CDR1 and CDR2 (germline): KGHDR, SFDVKD. The CDR3 is 17 residues long. This chain's CDR3 is CATSDLGRPRSVSEQFF. CDR3 sequence (DNA): TGTGCCACCAGTGATTTAGGAAGGCCCCGTAGCGTAAGTGAGCAGTTCTTC.

This clonotype was recorded many times. The J gene is TRBJ2-6, the V gene TRBV2; 14 bases are a match to TRBD2. With V trimmed by 5 bases and J by 2 bases, 8 bases remained unmatched. The CDR3 is 19 residues long. Germline CDR1 and CDR2: SNHLY and FYNNEI. The CDR3 region has the DNA TGTGCCAGCAGTAAATCAAAGGGACTAGCGGGGGCTGGGGCCAACGTCCTGACTTTC. Protein sequence: CASSKSKGLAGAGANVLTF.

This clonotype appeared many times. The genes are TRBV12-3 or TRBV12-4 and TRBJ2-5; a weak D match, TRBD1 (5 bases). CDR3 length: 15 residues. V was shortened by 6 bases and J by 0 bases, with 14 bases between the two germline ends. CDR3: CASSFGADNQETQYF. Written as DNA, the CDR3 is TGTGCCAGCAGCTTTGGGGCGGACAACCAAGAGACCCAGTACTTC.

This clonotype was observed at least ten times. The V and J genes are TRBV5-1 and TRBJ2-7; 12 nucleotides line up with TRBD2. The V gene end was trimmed by 2 bases and the J gene end by 3 bases; junction bases not matched to a gene: 6. This CDR3 is built from 16 residues. From germline, CDR1 is SGHRS and CDR2 YFSETQ. In nucleotides, the CDR3 is TGCGCCAGCAGCTTTCAAACGACTAGCGGGAGCTACGAGCAGTACTTC. Translated: CASSFQTTSGSYEQYF.

This clonotype was picked up a small number of times. This chain joins TRBV7-6 and TRBJ1-3; D remains ambiguous. V was trimmed by 5 bases and J by 3 bases, leaving 2 bases between them. The CDR3 has 11 residues. Germline-derived CDR1 and CDR2 are SGHVS and FNYEAQ. CDR3 region: CASSIGNTIYF. CDR3 bases: TGTGCCAGCAGCATTGGAAACACCATATATTTT.

This clonotype has only a few counts. The V and J genes are TRBV28 and TRBJ2-7, with D possibly TRBD1 on 6 matching bases. From germline, CDR1 is MDHEN and CDR2 SYDVKM. The CDR3 loop spans 12 amino acids. Trimming shortened V by 6 bases and J by 4 bases, and 10 bases separated the two germline ends. CDR3 amino acids: CASRLGGYEQYF. Here the CDR3 DNA reads TGTGCCAGCAGACTAGGGGGATACGAGCAGTACTTC.

This clonotype was observed at least ten times. The genes are TRBV28 and TRBJ2-5; perhaps TRBD2 as D (7 bases). V shed 3 bases and J shed 10 bases, with 18 bases lying between them. The CDR3 totals 14 residues. Germline CDR1 is MDHEN and CDR2 is SYDVKM. This CDR3 is CASSLGGIQGGQYF. In DNA, the CDR3 is TGTGCCAGCAGTTTGGGGGGGATTCAAGGGGGCCAGTACTTC.

The chain couples TRBV11-2 to TRBJ2-7; 11 bases match TRBD1. The ends lost 0 bases at V and 3 bases at J; junction bases unmatched: 7. CDR1 and CDR2 (germline): SGHAT, FQNNGV. The CDR3 loop spans 17 amino acids. The CDR3 nucleotides are TGTGCCAGCAGCTTAGATTCGGGACAGGGGGGTTTCTACGAGCAGTACTTC. This sequence encodes CASSLDSGQGGFYEQYF.

The table lists this clonotype with many counts. The chain carries TRBV19 and TRBJ2-7; 7 positions match TRBD1. CDR1 and CDR2 from the germline V gene are LNHDA and SQIVND (reference sequence). The length of the CDR3 is 16 residues. The ends lost 5 bases at V and 7 bases at J; junction bases unmatched: 17. As DNA, the CDR3 is TGTGCCAGTAGTCCATATACGGGACAGCTAAACGATGAGCAGTACTTC. Translating it yields CASSPYTGQLNDEQYF.

Only a few counts were recorded for this clonotype. V and J are TRBV28 and TRBJ2-2; D is unclear. The CDR3 consists of 11 residues. The germline gives CDR1 MDHEN, CDR2 SYDVKM. V was cut by 10 bases and J by 6 bases, with 9 bases left in between. The CDR3 protein is CATLAPGELFF. DNA of the CDR3: TGTGCCACCTTAGCCCCCGGGGAGCTGTTTTTT.

This clonotype was seen repeatedly, ten times or more. The missing conserved phenylalanine or tryptophan at the end of this CDR3 makes a read error likely. It is unclear where the CDR3 begins or ends on the DNA, so no DNA is shown, and the CDR3 is as TCRdb lists it. The chain has TRBV11-1 and TRBJ2-7; TRBD1 is the table's D call, not checked against the DNA. The CDR3 totals 12 residues, both ends included. CDR1 and CDR2 (germline): SGHAT, FQDESV (reference sequence). CDR3 protein: CASSCRQGSGRG.

A word on this clonotype: A much larger clone differs by one base, so this may be a read error. The chain links TRBV12-3 or TRBV12-4 to TRBJ2-2; TRBD2 agrees at 15 bases. The CDR3 sequence is 17 residues long. Losses at the gene ends were 7 bases for V and 4 bases for J; bases not matched to a gene: 7. As DNA, the CDR3 is TGTGCCAGCAATTTTTGGGGACTAGCGGGAGGCACCGGGGAGCTGTTTTTT. Protein sequence: CASNFWGLAGGTGELFF.

This clonotype was recorded at least ten times. The V gene is TRBV28, the J gene TRBJ1-2; D might be TRBD1 (5 bases). Germline CDR1 MDHEN, CDR2 SYDVKM. V was trimmed by 3 bases and J by 2 bases, leaving 19 bases between them. The CDR3 spans 17 residues. CDR3 nucleotide sequence: TGTGCCAGCAGTTTGATTTTGGTGGGTCAGGGCAACTATGGCTACACCTTC. This encodes CASSLILVGQGNYGYTF.

This clonotype was detected only once. The chain has TRBV2 and TRBJ2-1; TRBD2 agrees at 11 bases. The CDR3 runs 13 residues. The V segment lost 7 bases and the J segment 7 bases; nucleotides outside the gene matches: 3. The germline V gene encodes CDR1 SNHLY and CDR2 FYNNEI. The CDR3 reads CASKGLAENEQFF. DNA of the CDR3: TGTGCCAGCAAGGGACTAGCGGAAAATGAGCAGTTCTTC.

The J gene is TRBJ2-7, the V gene TRBV19, with TRBD1 identical over 7 bases. V shed 3 bases and J 0 bases; nucleotides not matched to a gene: 8. This CDR3 spans 16 amino acids. Germline values: CDR1 LNHDA, CDR2 SQIVND (reference sequence). The CDR3 DNA is TGTGCCAGTAGTATTAGGGGACAGACGTTCTCCTACGAGCAGTACTTC. It codes for CASSIRGQTFSYEQYF.

There are a few counts of this clonotype. This sequence may be a read error, since a much larger clone differs from it by one base. V and J are TRBV27 and TRBJ1-5; 7 nucleotides align to TRBD1. The CDR3 loop spans 18 amino acids. Germline V gene data show CDR1 as MNHEY and CDR2 as SMNVEV (reference sequence). Trimming removed 5 bases from V and 4 bases from J; junction bases left unmatched: 17. DNA of the CDR3: TGTGCCAGCAGTCCGATCAACAGGGGCGATCCACCTAATCAGCCCCAGCATTTT. This codes for CASSPINRGDPPNQPQHF.

This clonotype turned up a few times. This chain links TRBV19 with TRBJ2-2, with D possibly TRBD1 on 5 matching bases. The CDR3 has 16 amino acids. The V and J ends lost 3 bases and 0 bases respectively, with 11 bases between them. The germline V gene encodes CDR1 LNHDA and CDR2 SQIVND (reference sequence). The CDR3 is CASSIAARANTGELFF. CDR3 sequence (DNA): TGTGCCAGTAGTATTGCGGCCAGGGCGAACACCGGGGAGCTGTTTTTT.

Details on this clonotype: A much larger clone lies a single base off, so this may be a read error. The V and J genes are TRBV19 and TRBJ2-1, with 8 bases aligning to TRBD2. The CDR3 covers 16 residues. After removal of 1 base from V and 10 bases from J, the junction contained 12 bases not matched to a gene. Germline CDR1 reads LNHDA; CDR2 reads SQIVND (reference sequence). The CDR3 bases are TGTGCCAGTAGTATAGCGGGACTAGGAGTAGGCTACGAGCAGTTCTTC. Translating gives CASSIAGLGVGYEQFF. Full variable domain (outside the CDR3, taken from reference TRBV19 and TRBJ2-1): DGGITQSPKYLFRKEGQNVTLSCEQNLNHDAMYWYRQDPGQGLRLIYYSQIVNDFQKGDIAEGYSVSREKKESFPLTVTSAQKNPTAFYLCASSIAGLGVGYEQFFGPGTRLTVL.

The table lists this clonotype with many counts. V usage is TRBV9 and J usage is TRBJ2-5; D is undetermined. CDR1 is SGDLS, CDR2 YYNGEE, per germline. The CDR3 loop spans 14 amino acids. With 0 bases removed from V and 0 bases from J, the gap between germline ends came to 6 bases. CDR3 DNA: TGTGCCAGCAGCGTAGGACACAACCAAGAGACCCAGTACTTC. Protein: CASSVGHNQETQYF.